Reported below is one TCR beta chain. Its antigen is as yet unknown. The PCR made use of 60 Vbeta and 13 Jbeta primers. Per the original data handling: In a later analysis, around 10 million of approximately 86 million unique beta chains occurred in at least two donors. Some clones are missing from TCRdb's copy, which holds only in-frame ones; the method was immunoSEQ multiplex PCR. The DNA gave D and trimming, while V, J and clone size come from that table. The data show approximately 69,000 clones, more than 75% seen once. The trim removed 1 base at V and 8 bases at J, leaving 10 bases unmatched. The CDR3 has 15 amino acids. The germline V gene encodes CDR1 SGHNT and CDR2 YYREEE (reference sequence). The data stem from a study of cytomegalovirus exposure and HLA in healthy donors. Whole-study findings and limits: In most subjects, TCR beta sequences reportedly gave accurate predictions of HLA-A and HLA-B alleles. In a later analysis, a missense DCLRE1C variant was linked to TCR beta V- and J-gene trimming. Segments of the TCR beta V type were, in most cases, productive about 90% or about 30% of the time in an earlier analysis.

The chain combines TRBV5-4 with TRBJ2-3; TRBD1 matches at 7 bases. The sequence came from a man younger than 35 in good health and CMV-seronegative. Sample: PBMCs. CDR3 region: CASSLRQGQGGTQYF. The CDR3 bases are TGTGCCAGCAGCTTGAGACAGGGCCAAGGGGGTACGCAGTATTTT.